The entry below gives a single T cell receptor (beta chain) sequence along with its context. This clonotype was counted many times. The specificity of this receptor is unknown. Per-base quality was not reported, and no clone a single base away is much larger than it. This record comes from a study of T cells in Graves' hyperthyroidism and ophthalmopathy (dated by TCRdb to the late 2010s). Background on the whole study: Peripheral blood samples were taken at the time of initial diagnosis, prior to any treatment. To identify distinguishing TCR V-J signatures, a discovery cohort of roughly 100 patients was used, comprising approximately 40 with Graves' ophthalmopathy and 55 to 65 with stable Graves' hyperthyroidism. Prospective prediction of ophthalmopathy was tested in an independent validation cohort of some 19 hyperthyroidism patients and approximately 17 patients who later progressed to ophthalmopathy. The approximately 100 discovery patients were divided at random into training and test sets in a 7:3 ratio. The study also compared thyroid tissue and blood T-cell repertoires from 6 or 7 Graves' hyperthyroidism patients. Following sampling, methimazole starting at 30 mg daily was given to hyperthyroidism patients, and high-dose intravenous methylprednisolone was given to ophthalmopathy patients. The paper describes TCR Vbeta CDR3 sequencing of 140 or so peripheral blood samples, made up of approximately 40 ophthalmopathy patients, approximately 73 hyperthyroidism patients and 17 progressor patients.

A distance of 7 bases separates the germline ends of V and J, which lose 0 bases and 2 bases respectively. The CDR3 runs 14 amino acids, cysteine and phenylalanine included. Kept here is only the CDR3 DNA, which spans 42 bases and is read in frame from base 1. The germline V gene sets CDR1 to SNHLY and CDR2 to FYNNEI. Amplification of TCR beta CDR3 regions was carried out from RNA transcripts. A first-round RT-PCR of the TCR CDR3 used the HTBI primer set with the Qiagen OneStep RT-PCR kit. Libraries were constructed in a second round of multiplex PCR, after which size selection and purification were performed. Libraries were sequenced paired-end with 100 bp reads on an Illumina HiSeq2000. The study's processing was this. SOAPnuke was used to process the raw data, throwing out any read that contained adapters or uncalled bases, had a mean Phred below 15, or lacked an exact constant-primer or identifier match. High-quality paired reads were merged with COPE v1.2.5, and unique nucleotide sequences were defined as clonotypes. Clonotypes were aligned to IMGT TRBV, TRBD and TRBJ reference segments using MiTCR v1.1. Analysis was restricted to V-J combinations with a frequency above 0.0001, which covered about 99% of repertoires. A TCS score was defined as the ratio of F50 (clonal expansion) to E x V (chaos), with BLOSUM62-based TCRdist applied between CDR3 peptides within each V-J. Welch's t-statistics and random forest reduced 450 to 600 V-J features to about 13, which were used in a naive Bayes classifier (R e1071). TCRdb reran the public reads through fastp at Q25 and MiXCR, keeping productive beta chains. Each record represents a unique CDR3 protein, reported with the most common genes and DNA among its rows. The V and J calls follow TCRdb's processing rather than the paper's. The sample table shows under 400,000 distinct CDR3 sequences, and approximately 16% are seen once. In total, the top ten clones hold 33% of the sample.

Stable Graves' hyperthyroidism was defined as the absence of progression to ophthalmopathy over 18 months of follow-up. The hyperthyroidism patients were between 18 and 65 years old and newly diagnosed, with a disease duration of less than 2 months. The study excluded patients with uncontrolled infections, other autoimmune diseases, pregnancy or lactation. Diagnoses were based on clinical symptoms, serum thyroxine and TRAb, thyroid ultrasound and orbital computed tomography. PBMCs were separated from under 11 ml of fresh peripheral blood using Ficoll-Paque density gradient centrifugation. Total RNA was extracted with Trizol reagent, and quality was checked on an Agilent 2100 Bioanalyzer. The study at large found these results: In validation, the model predicted progression to ophthalmopathy with about 71% sensitivity and about 73% specificity, a median of about 6 months before onset. Most expanded thyroid clonotypes (frequency above 0.001) were also detected in blood, suggesting blood repertoires may reflect thyroid immune responses. Sample size was not statistically predetermined, and investigators were not blinded to group allocation. In cross-validation, a model built on a 13 V-J signature told ophthalmopathy apart from stable hyperthyroidism with approximately 90% sensitivity and roughly 83% specificity, and in testing the same model reached 80%/75%.

This sequence uses TRBV2 and TRBJ2-5; no confident D gene assignment can be made. The TCR sequence derives from a young man with Graves' hyperthyroidism. Sample: blood. The DNA sequence is given as TGTGCCAGCAGTGAAGCTGGGATACAAGAGACCCAGTACTTC. Its protein is CASSEAGIQETQYF.